This TCR beta chain stems from a study of identical twins. The CDR3 loop spans 16 amino acids. V shed 8 bases and J shed 0 bases, with 17 bases lying between them. This clonotype appeared many times. Its antigen remains unidentified. TCRdb redid the calling of the 5' RACE reads with MiXCR, one entry per CDR3 protein. The sample lists around 100,000 distinct CDR3 sequences; about 6.1% were seen once. Study-level points and caveats: Zero-insertion analyses could be partly confounded by invariant MAIT and iNKT cells.

The source of this sequence is a woman between 50 and 59 years old in good health. The chain has TRBV12-3 or TRBV12-4 and TRBJ2-1; maybe TRBD2 (8 bases). Material for sequencing was memory T cells sorted from blood. DNA of the CDR3: TGTGCCAGCCTCGGGGGGGGACAGCCCTCCTACAATGAGCAGTTCTTC. Encoded protein: CASLGGGQPSYNEQFF.